This T cell receptor beta chain appears in the sequencing data of a study of Ad26.COV2.S vaccination and SARS-CoV-2 variants. The treatment denotes: roughly 18 received Ad26.COV2.S at low or high dose, single or two shots; about 5 received placebo; per-sample allocation not given. Collection of samples fell on day 63 after the first vaccine or placebo injection. With V trimmed by 9 bases and J by 5 bases, 17 bases remained unmatched. Germline CDR1 reads LGHDT; CDR2 reads YNNKEL (reference sequence). There are 16 residues in the CDR3. This clone was detected only a few times. TCRdb's table, derived via immunoSEQ multiplex PCR, lists solely in-frame clones and lacks some. The top ten hold approximately 3.7% of the sample, which has approximately 420,000 clones, roughly nine tenths seen once.

The sequenced sample was peripheral blood, obtained in a trial of Ad26.COV2.S vaccine versus placebo. The V gene is TRBV3-1 (or the pseudogene TRBV3-2), the J gene TRBJ1-2; 8 nucleotides agree with TRBD1. The source is a person between 18 and 65 years old who received the Ad26.COV2.S COVID-19 vaccine or a placebo. This CDR3 reads CASTLGLGQGEYGYTF. The CDR3 DNA reads as TGTGCCAGTACCCTTGGGCTTGGACAGGGCGAGTATGGCTACACCTTC.